These 19 T cell receptor beta chains were all obtained from the same sample, sequenced in a study of shared clonotypes between healthy human individuals. The data were produced by immunoSEQ multiplex PCR, yet TCRdb's version contains in-frame clones alone and is incomplete. The table lists under 85,000 clones, roughly three fifths of them singletons. The sequenced sample consisted of memory CD8+ T cells sorted from blood. Described subset: CD45RO+ cells pooled with CCR7-negative TemRA cells. These receptors were collected from a man aged 30 to 39 in good health.

This chain uses TRBV5-1 with TRBJ2-2; D not resolved. CDR3 length: 15 amino acids. With 0 bases removed from V and 2 bases from J, the gap between germline ends came to 8 bases. CDR1 is SGHRS and CDR2 is YFSETQ in the germline V gene. The CDR3 region has the DNA TGCGCCAGCAGCTTGGTAAAACTAAACACCGGGGAGCTGTTTTTT. Its translation is CASSLVKLNTGELFF.

The genes are TRBV5-4 and TRBJ2-7; TRBD2 matches 8 bases. Losses at the gene ends were 4 bases for V and 3 bases for J; bases not matched to a gene: 9. Germline CDR1 and CDR2: SGHNT and YYREEE (reference sequence). CDR3 length equals 15 residues. The CDR3 coding sequence is TGTGCCAGCAGCCTGCGAGCGGGAGAGAGCTACGAGCAGTACTTC. Its protein product is CASSLRAGESYEQYF.

The chain uses TRBV30 and TRBJ2-1; D gene unclear. The germline V gene has CDR1 GTSNPN and CDR2 SVGIG (reference sequence). Trimming shortened V by 4 bases and J by 5 bases, and 6 bases separated the two germline ends. The length of the CDR3 is 11 residues. CDR3 sequence (DNA): TGTGCCTGGAAGGCCAACAATGAGCAGTTCTTC. It is translated as CAWKANNEQFF.

The J gene is TRBJ2-4, the V gene TRBV19, with 9 bases matching TRBD2. V was clipped by 6 bases and J by 1 base; unmatched bases: 16. The CDR3 spans 19 residues. Germline V lookup: CDR1 LNHDA, CDR2 SQIVND (reference sequence). The DNA of the CDR3 is TGTGCCAGTAGCCCCCAGGGGTTAGCGGGAGAACTCGCCAAAAACATTCAGTACTTC. Its protein product is CASSPQGLAGELAKNIQYF.

V is TRBV19 and J is TRBJ2-1, with a tentative D call TRBD2 (6 bases). The CDR3 spans 17 residues. Looked up from germline, CDR1 is LNHDA and CDR2 is SQIVND (reference sequence). Trimming left V 5 bases short and J 0 bases short, with 17 bases between. For the CDR3, the DNA is TGTGCCAGTAGTCCCCCCTTGATCGGGAGCTCCTACAATGAGCAGTTCTTC. Translated, it gives CASSPPLIGSSYNEQFF.

The V and J genes are TRBV7-3 and TRBJ2-2; D is unresolved. V lost 2 bases and J lost 2, with 9 bases in between. Germline V lookup: CDR1 SGHTA, CDR2 FQGTGA. The CDR3 covers 15 residues. The CDR3 sequence is CASSLQQLNTGELFF. The CDR3 nucleotides read TGTGCCAGCAGCTTACAACAATTAAACACCGGGGAGCTGTTTTTT.

The chain uses TRBV18 and TRBJ2-5, with no clear D. The germline V gene encodes CDR1 KGHSH and CDR2 LQKENI. This CDR3 is built from 14 residues. V was cut by 3 bases and J by 0 bases, with 8 bases left in between. This CDR3 reads CASSPGAYQETQYF. The CDR3 region has the DNA TGTGCCAGCTCACCGGGCGCGTACCAAGAGACCCAGTACTTC.

V and J are TRBV21-1 and TRBJ2-4; whether TRBD1, the table's D call, matches the DNA was not checked. TRBV21-1 is marked as a pseudogene. This CDR3 spans 15 amino acids. The CDR3 loop is CASSKVTGNKNIQYF. In nucleotides, the CDR3 is TGTGCCAGCAGCAAAGTGACAGGGAACAAAAACATTCAGTACTTC.

The chain couples TRBV7-9 to TRBJ1-1, with 12 bases that match TRBD1. This CDR3 is built from 14 residues. Unmatched junction bases numbered 2, after V lost 0 bases and J lost 9 bases. Looked up from germline, CDR1 is SEHNR and CDR2 is FQNEAQ (reference sequence). Here the CDR3 DNA reads TGTGCCAGCAGCTTAGCGGGACAGGGGGCGAAAGCTTTCTTT. As protein: CASSLAGQGAKAFF. Looking up the rest from reference TRBV7-9 and TRBJ1-1 gives the full variable domain: DTGVSQNPRHKITKRGQNVTFRCDPISEHNRLYWYRQTLGQGPEFLTYFQNEAQLEKSRLLSDRFSAERPKGSFSTLEIQRTEQGDSAMYLCASSLAGQGAKAFFGQGTRLTVV.

The chain joins TRBV10-2 to TRBJ2-4; the D gene is possibly TRBD2 (6 bases). The germline V and J ends were trimmed by 0 bases and 6 bases, with 15 bases remaining between them. Looked up from germline, CDR1 is WSHSY and CDR2 is SAAADI. The CDR3 extends over 16 amino acids. Written as DNA, the CDR3 is TGCGCCAGCAGTGAGTCCCGTGGCGGGAACCGAAACATTCAGTACTTC. This encodes CASSESRGGNRNIQYF.

The table lists this clone with a few counts. The V gene is TRBV7-3, the J gene TRBJ1-2; D not certain. In germline, CDR1 is SGHTA, CDR2 FQGTGA. V was shortened by 2 bases and J by 5 bases, with 0 bases between the two germline ends. The CDR3 is 10 residues long. The CDR3 DNA reads TGTGCCAGCAGCTTATATGGCTACACCTTC. It translates to CASSLYGYTF.

The count of this clone is one. The chain couples TRBV7-2 to TRBJ2-3; no clear D. CDR3 length: 12 amino acids. Germline values: CDR1 SGHTA, CDR2 FQGNSA. V lost 2 bases and J lost 6, with 6 bases in between. The CDR3: CASSLLGDTQYF. CDR3 bases: TGTGCCAGCAGCTTACTGGGGGATACGCAGTATTTT.

The gene calls are TRBV14 and TRBJ1-1, with D maybe TRBD1 (5 bases). The CDR3 is 10 amino acids. Trimming stripped 10 bases from V and 3 bases from J, with 6 bases between. Looked up from germline, CDR1 is SGHDN and CDR2 is FVKESK. CDR3 DNA sequence: TGTGCCAAAGGGGACACTGAAGCTTTCTTT. It codes for CAKGDTEAFF. The variable domain in full, completed from reference TRBV14 and TRBJ1-1, reads EAGVTQFPSHSVIEKGQTVTLRCDPISGHDNLYWYRRVMGKEIKFLLHFVKESKQDESGMPNNRFLAERTGGTYSTLKVQPAELEDSGVYFCAKGDTEAFFGQGTRLTVV.

The chain couples TRBV28 to TRBJ2-2; 8 bases agree with TRBD2. Germline V gives CDR1 MDHEN, CDR2 SYDVKM. Trimming cost V 4 bases and J 7 bases; bases outside gene matches: 11. CDR3 size: 16 residues. This CDR3 is CASSWGRAGANGELFF. Here the CDR3 DNA reads TGTGCCAGCAGTTGGGGGCGAGCGGGAGCGAACGGGGAGCTGTTTTTT.

This clone has a single count. In nucleotides, the CDR3 is TGTGCCAGCAGGCCTTACAGGGCGTACAATGAGCAGTTCTTC. Translated, it gives CASRPYRAYNEQFF. The V call is TRBV6-6, the J call TRBJ2-1, with D perhaps TRBD1 (6 bases). Germline-derived CDR1 and CDR2 are MNHNY and SVGAGI (reference sequence). This CDR3 region has 14 residues. With 6 bases removed from V and 4 bases from J, the gap between germline ends came to 13 bases.

A few counts support this clone. The junction shows a germline mismatch at one end, possibly a read error. The rearrangement uses TRBV7-9 and TRBJ2-2; tentative D call: TRBD2 (5 bases). This CDR3 has 16 residues. Germline V gene lookup returns CDR1 SEHNR and CDR2 FQNEAQ (reference sequence). CDR3 in DNA: TGTGCCAGCAGCCTCGGACCCAATCCGACACACCGGGGAGCTGTTTTT. Amino acid sequence: CASSLGPNPTHRGAVF.

The CDR3: CSAGDYAEQFF. CDR3 nucleotides: TGCAGTGCGGGGGACTACGCTGAGCAGTTCTTC. The chain couples TRBV20-1 to TRBJ2-1; 7 nucleotides match TRBD2. Trimming cost V 6 bases and J 9 bases; bases outside gene matches: 5. Germline CDR1 is DFQATT and CDR2 is SNEGSKA (reference sequence). The CDR3 extends over 11 amino acids.

The rearrangement joins TRBV5-6 to TRBJ2-2; D call uncertain. V gave up 1 base and J gave up 4 bases, with 8 bases separating them. This CDR3 has 14 residues. The germline gives CDR1 SGHDT, CDR2 YYEEEE. In DNA form, the CDR3 reads TGTGCCAGCAGCTTGCTAGGGATCACCGGGGAGCTGTTTTTT. It is translated as CASSLLGITGELFF.

This chain joins TRBV7-2 and TRBJ1-2; D is perhaps TRBD1 (6 bases). This CDR3 comprises 14 residues. Germline CDR1 and CDR2: SGHTA and FQGNSA. V lost 3 bases to trimming and J lost 2 bases, with 10 bases between them. The CDR3 here is CASSLRQENYGYTF. DNA of the CDR3: TGTGCCAGCAGCTTGAGACAGGAGAACTATGGCTACACCTTC.